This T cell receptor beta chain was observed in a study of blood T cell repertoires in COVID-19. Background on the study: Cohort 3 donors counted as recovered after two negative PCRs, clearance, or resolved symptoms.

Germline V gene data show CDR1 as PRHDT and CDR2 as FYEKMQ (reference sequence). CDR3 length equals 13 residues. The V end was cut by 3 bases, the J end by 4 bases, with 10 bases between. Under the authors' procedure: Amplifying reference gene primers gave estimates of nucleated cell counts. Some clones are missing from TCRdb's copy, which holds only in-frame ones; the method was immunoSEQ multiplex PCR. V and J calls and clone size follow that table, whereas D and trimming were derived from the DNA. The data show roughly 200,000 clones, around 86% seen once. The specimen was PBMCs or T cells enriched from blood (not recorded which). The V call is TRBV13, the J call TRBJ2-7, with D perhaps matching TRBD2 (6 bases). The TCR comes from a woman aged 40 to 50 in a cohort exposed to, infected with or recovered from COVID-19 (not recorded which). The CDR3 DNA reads TGTGCCAGCAGCTTCGCGGGGAGGTACGAGCAGTACTTC. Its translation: CASSFAGRYEQYF.